This T cell receptor beta chain came from a study of long-term antiretroviral therapy in people with HIV. For the study at large: The 2015 immediate-ART recommendation came about a decade after the earliest samples. General study points: Neither ART adherence, viral resistance nor therapy changes were documented. Repertoires in HIV (unlike those of controls) had narrower CDR3 length ranges.

Every HIV-positive participant received treatment in the United States. Concerning this clone itself: Its target is not known.

Sequencing relied on immunoSEQ assay v3.0, run at survey level. TCRdb keeps only in-frame clones here, not all; method: immunoSEQ multiplex PCR. In the table there are about 8,600 clones, 60% to 85% of which are singletons. Trimming cost V 4 bases and J 6 bases; bases outside gene matches: 10. The CDR3 totals 16 residues. Germline CDR1 is SGHKS and CDR2 is YYEKEE (reference sequence). This TCR derives from a man aged 40-55 years with HIV. The chain joins TRBV5-5 to TRBJ1-6; 7 nucleotides match TRBD1. The sample in question was unsorted PBMCs, obtained 0.6 years before starting antiretroviral therapy. The CDR3 DNA sequence: TGTGCCAGCAGCGGGCGACAGGGCCAAGCTAATTCACCCCTCCACTTT. Its translation: CASSGRQGQANSPLHF. Variable domain in full (rest from reference TRBV5-5 and TRBJ1-6): DAGVTQSPTHLIKTRGQQVTLRCSPISGHKSVSWYQQVLGQGPQFIFQYYEKEERGRGNFPDRFSARQFPNYSSELNVNALLLGDSALYLCASSGRQGQANSPLHFGNGTRLTVT.